This is a list of T cell receptor beta chains from one sample in a study of T cell responses to AZD1222 COVID-19 vaccine. Profiled with immunoSEQ multiplex PCR; TCRdb holds only in-frame clones, not every one. Of 70,000 or so clones listed, about nine tenths are singletons. Material: peripheral blood, obtained on day 0 of AZD1222 vaccination. These receptor sequences come from an adult in good health. The CDR3 runs from the conserved cysteine through the conserved F or W. Fields, in order: CDR3 DNA, CDR3 protein, V gene, clone size, J gene, D gene. The D gene is left open where the match is weak. A row's size may be missing; if present it is once, few, many or a size class.

TGCAGCGTGACAGAGGCGGGAGGATCGGCCCAGTACTTC | CSVTEAGGSAQYF | TRBV29-1 | . | TRBJ2-5 | TRBD2
TGTGCCTGGAGTGTGGGCGAGCGGCATCAGCCCCAGCATTTT | CAWSVGERHQPQHF | TRBV30 | . | TRBJ1-5 | .
TGTGCCAGCAGTTACTACCCACAGGGCGGCACAGATACGCAGTATTTT | CASSYYPQGGTDTQYF | TRBV6-5 | . | TRBJ2-3 | .
TGCGCCAGCAGCCGTGAGATGGTTGCCAGCCAGGTTCTTGGCTACACCTTC | CASSREMVASQVLGYTF | TRBV4-1 | . | TRBJ1-2 | .
TGCGCCAGCAGAGGTACAGGGTTAGGGGCCAACGTCCTGACTTTC | CASRGTGLGANVLTF | TRBV5-1 | . | TRBJ2-6 | .
TGTGCCAGCAGCTTTTCAAGCTCCTACGAGCAGTACTTC | CASSFSSSYEQYF | TRBV7-2 | once | TRBJ2-7 | .
TGTGCCAGTATCAGGGTCGACACCGGGGAGCTGTTTTTT | CASIRVDTGELFF | TRBV19 | . | TRBJ2-2 | .
TGTGCCAGCAGTCCGAAACCGGGACCTACCGGGGAGCTGTTTTTT | CASSPKPGPTGELFF | TRBV27 | once | TRBJ2-2 | .
TGTGCCAGCAGCTTATCCAGGGCCCAAGCCTCTGAAAAACTGTTTTTT | CASSLSRAQASEKLFF | TRBV7-2 | . | TRBJ1-4 | .
TGTGCCAGCAGCGCCCTTGGACCGAACACTGAAGCTTTCTTT | CASSALGPNTEAFF | TRBV2 | . | TRBJ1-1 | .
TGTGCCAGCAGCTTAGGTGTCTCGGGACATAAACTGTTTTTT | CASSLGVSGHKLFF | TRBV7-6 | . | TRBJ1-4 | .
TGTGCCAGCAGCGATTTCGCGGGAGTTACGAATGAGCAGTTCTTC | CASSDFAGVTNEQFF | TRBV6-6 | . | TRBJ2-1 | TRBD2
TGTGCCAGCAGTTCTTCAACAGGGGGCGGTCAGCCCCAGCATTTT | CASSSSTGGGQPQHF | TRBV6-5 | . | TRBJ1-5 | TRBD1
TGTGCCAGCACAGGGTACTCTGGAAACACCATATATTTT | CASTGYSGNTIYF | TRBV2 | . | TRBJ1-3 | .
TGTGCCAGCAGCGGACAGATCTCCTACGAGCAGTACTTC | CASSGQISYEQYF | TRBV7-9 | few | TRBJ2-7 | .
TGTGCCAGCAGCCCCGGCGCTCCAGGGCTTGGTAACTATGGCTACACCTTC | CASSPGAPGLGNYGYTF | TRBV5-6 | . | TRBJ1-2 | .
TGTGCCAGCAGCGGCACTAGGGGGGACAGGGACGGCTACACCTTC | CASSGTRGDRDGYTF | TRBV9 | once | TRBJ1-2 | TRBD1
TGCGCCAGCAGCCCCCTTGGGGGCAAGGGGAATGAGCAGTTCTTC | CASSPLGGKGNEQFF | TRBV5-1 | . | TRBJ2-1 | .
TGTGCCAGCAGCTATGGTGCTTATCAAGAGACCCAGTACTTC | CASSYGAYQETQYF | TRBV7-9 | . | TRBJ2-5 | .
TGTGCCAGCAGCCTCAGGCCCATGAACACTGAAGCTTTCTTT | CASSLRPMNTEAFF | TRBV14 | . | TRBJ1-1 | .
TGTGCCAGCAACCTCAGACAGGGGACACACTATGGCTACACCTTC | CASNLRQGTHYGYTF | TRBV2 | . | TRBJ1-2 | TRBD1
TGTGCCAGCAGTTACCATACACCGAGAGGGGCCGCTCTCTATGGCTACACCTTC | CASSYHTPRGAALYGYTF | TRBV6-2/TRBV6-3 | . | TRBJ1-2 | .
TGTGCCAGCAGCCGAACGACAGGGCACCGCTACGAGCAGTACTTC | CASSRTTGHRYEQYF | TRBV6-5 | . | TRBJ2-7 | TRBD1
TGTGCCAGCAGCAACAACCGGGACGGGGAAGCTTTCTTT | CASSNNRDGEAFF | TRBV2 | . | TRBJ1-1 | .
TGTGCCAGCAGCTTAAGAGGAGGGGCTAGGGGCTACACCTTC | CASSLRGGARGYTF | TRBV7-3 | . | TRBJ1-2 | .
TGTGCCAGCGGTTCCGAGATTGAAGCTTTCTTT | CASGSEIEAFF | TRBV2 | . | TRBJ1-1 | .